This T cell receptor (beta chain) was sequenced in a study of response to subunit inactivated influenza vaccine. Overall study findings and caveats: Seasonal influenza vaccination, on each occasion, was suggested by the authors to recruit few new T cells.

The germline V and J ends were trimmed by 4 bases and 0 bases, with 17 bases remaining between them. The CDR3 has 17 amino acids. Germline CDR1 and CDR2: SGDLS and YYNGEE. TCRdb re-called the RT-PCR reads with MiXCR, one entry per CDR3 protein. The sample carries 490,000 or so distinct CDR3 sequences, 7.6% recorded once. There are many counts of this clonotype. Its antigen remains unidentified. The V and J genes are TRBV9 and TRBJ2-1; D is possibly TRBD1 or TRBD2 (6 bases each). This material consisted of PBMCs from blood, taken roughly 24 months after vaccination. This TCR was recovered from a man in his fifties or sixties who received an inactivated influenza vaccine. The CDR3 is CASSSRTGAGSYNEQFF. DNA for the CDR3: TGTGCCAGCAGCAGCCGGACGGGGGCCGGCTCCTACAATGAGCAGTTCTTC.